The present entry profiles one TCR beta chain with its context. Here immunoSEQ multiplex PCR was the method, and the copy in TCRdb shows in-frame clones only, minus some. Among around 150,000 clones listed, about 90% were seen once. Germline-derived CDR1 and CDR2 are SNHLY and FYNNEI. The CDR3 sequence is 13 residues long. Trimming cost V 6 bases and J 7 bases, with 16 bases left between them. This sample was taken from a study of blood T cell repertoires in COVID-19. The TCR sequence derives from an older woman with active or convalescent COVID-19. Sequencing was performed on peripheral blood. The V call is TRBV2, the J call TRBJ2-7; the D gene is possibly TRBD1 (6 bases). In nucleotides, the CDR3 is TGTGCCAGCAGAGGGGACACCCCGAGGGAGCAGTACTTC. Encoded protein: CASRGDTPREQYF. The full variable domain, its missing parts supplied by reference TRBV2 and TRBJ2-7, is EPEVTQTPSHQVTQMGQEVILRCVPISNHLYFYWYRQILGQKVEFLVSFYNNEISEKSEIFDDQFSVERPDGSNFTLKIRSTKLEDSAMYFCASRGDTPREQYFGPGTRLTVT.